This T cell receptor (beta chain) comes out of a study of T cell repertoires in aging, cancer and after chemotherapy. At the level of the study: About 8.1 million TCR reads made up the full dataset.

Germline-derived CDR1 and CDR2 are MNHEY and SVGAGI. The ends were cut back, 5 bases at V and 3 bases at J, with 29 bases in the middle. The CDR3 spans 19 residues. TRB rearrangements spanning V, D and J were amplified using mixed TRB-A/B primers. MiXCR, run by TCRdb on the multiplex PCR reads, gives a single entry per CDR3 protein. The sample shows more than 10,000 distinct CDR3 sequences, around a third of them seen only once. Points from the study as a whole: Rebound thymic output was suggested by rising median generation probability during chemotherapy in each cancer cohort. The repertoire data cannot show anything about immunological memory following chemotherapy.

This clonotype was observed a few times. Antigen unknown. TCR beta rearrangements were amplified from peripheral blood genomic DNA. Sequencing was carried out using blood. The TCR sequence derives from a human donor in good health. The donor label of this sample is uncertain. J is TRBJ2-7 and V is TRBV6-5; TRBD1 might be the D (6 bases). CDR3 in DNA: TGTGCCAGCAGTCCAACCCTCGGTCACGGGCCAGGGGCGGTCTACGAGCAGTACTTC. It codes for CASSPTLGHGPGAVYEQYF.